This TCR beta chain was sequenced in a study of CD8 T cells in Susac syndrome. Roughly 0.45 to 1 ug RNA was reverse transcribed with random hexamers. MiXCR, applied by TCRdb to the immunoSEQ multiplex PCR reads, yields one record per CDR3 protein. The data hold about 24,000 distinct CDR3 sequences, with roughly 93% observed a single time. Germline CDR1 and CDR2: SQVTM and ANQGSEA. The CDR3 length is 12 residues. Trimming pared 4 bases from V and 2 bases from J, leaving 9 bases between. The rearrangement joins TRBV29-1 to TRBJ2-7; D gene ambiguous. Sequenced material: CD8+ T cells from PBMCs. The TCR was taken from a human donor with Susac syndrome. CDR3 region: CSVGLKAYEQYF. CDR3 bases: TGCAGCGTTGGGTTAAAGGCCTACGAGCAGTACTTC.